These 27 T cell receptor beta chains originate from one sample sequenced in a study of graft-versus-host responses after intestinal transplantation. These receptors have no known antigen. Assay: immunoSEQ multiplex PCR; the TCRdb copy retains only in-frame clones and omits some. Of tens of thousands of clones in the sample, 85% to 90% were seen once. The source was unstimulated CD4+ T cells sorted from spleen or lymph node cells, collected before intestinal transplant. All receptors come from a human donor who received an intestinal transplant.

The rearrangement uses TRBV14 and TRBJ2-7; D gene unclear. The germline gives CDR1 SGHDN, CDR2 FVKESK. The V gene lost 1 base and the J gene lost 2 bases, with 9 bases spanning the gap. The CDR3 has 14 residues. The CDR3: CASSQGWQTYEQYF. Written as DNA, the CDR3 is TGTGCCAGCAGCCAAGGTTGGCAGACCTACGAGCAGTACTTC.

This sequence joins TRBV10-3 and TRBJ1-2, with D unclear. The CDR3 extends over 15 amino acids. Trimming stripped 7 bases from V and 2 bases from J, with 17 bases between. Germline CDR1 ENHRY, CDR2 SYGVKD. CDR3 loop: CAITKTPTGNYGYTF. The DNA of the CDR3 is TGTGCCATCACTAAGACACCTACGGGGAACTATGGCTACACCTTC.

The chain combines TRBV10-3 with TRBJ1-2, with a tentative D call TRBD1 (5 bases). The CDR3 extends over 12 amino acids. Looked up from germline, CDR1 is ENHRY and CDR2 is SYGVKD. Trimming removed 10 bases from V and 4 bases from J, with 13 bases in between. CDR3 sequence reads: CATARGSYGYTF. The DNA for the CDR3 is TGTGCCACCGCTCGGGGGTCCTATGGCTACACCTTC.

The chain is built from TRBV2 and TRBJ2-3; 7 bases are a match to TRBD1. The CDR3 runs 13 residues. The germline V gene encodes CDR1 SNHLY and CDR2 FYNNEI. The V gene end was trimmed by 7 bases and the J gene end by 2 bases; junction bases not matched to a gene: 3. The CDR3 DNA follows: TGTGCCAGCAAGACAGGGATCACAGATACGCAGTATTTT. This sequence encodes CASKTGITDTQYF.

The CDR3 loop is CASSITGTAANIQYF. The CDR3 DNA reads TGTGCCAGTAGTATTACCGGGACAGCGGCAAACATTCAGTACTTC. The chain links TRBV19 to TRBJ2-4; 7 bases are a match to TRBD1. Per germline, CDR1 LNHDA and CDR2 SQIVND (reference sequence). The CDR3 extends over 15 amino acids. Unmatched junction bases numbered 8, after V lost 3 bases and J lost 6 bases. The full variable domain, its missing parts supplied by reference TRBV19 and TRBJ2-4, is DGGITQSPKYLFRKEGQNVTLSCEQNLNHDAMYWYRQDPGQGLRLIYYSQIVNDFQKGDIAEGYSVSREKKESFPLTVTSAQKNPTAFYLCASSITGTAANIQYFGAGTRLSVL.

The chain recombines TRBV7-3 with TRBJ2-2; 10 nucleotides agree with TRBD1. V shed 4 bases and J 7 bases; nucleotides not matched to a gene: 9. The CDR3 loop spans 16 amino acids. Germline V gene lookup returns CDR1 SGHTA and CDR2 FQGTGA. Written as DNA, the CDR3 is TGTGCCAGCAGCTCGACAGGGGGCGTTCAAGTCGGGGAGCTGTTTTTT. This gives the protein CASSSTGGVQVGELFF.

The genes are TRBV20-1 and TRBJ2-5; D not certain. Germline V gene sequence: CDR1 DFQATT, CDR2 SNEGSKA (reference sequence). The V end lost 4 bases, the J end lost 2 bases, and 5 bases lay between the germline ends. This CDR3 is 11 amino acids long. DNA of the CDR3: TGCAGTGCTATCAAACAAGAGACCCAGTACTTC. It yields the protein CSAIKQETQYF.

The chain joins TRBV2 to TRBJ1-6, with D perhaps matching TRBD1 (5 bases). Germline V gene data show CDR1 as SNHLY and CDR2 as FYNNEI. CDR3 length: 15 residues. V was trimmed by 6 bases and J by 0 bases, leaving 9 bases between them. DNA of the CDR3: TGTGCCAGCAGGGGGGGAAGCTCCTATAATTCACCCCTCCACTTT. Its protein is CASRGGSSYNSPLHF.

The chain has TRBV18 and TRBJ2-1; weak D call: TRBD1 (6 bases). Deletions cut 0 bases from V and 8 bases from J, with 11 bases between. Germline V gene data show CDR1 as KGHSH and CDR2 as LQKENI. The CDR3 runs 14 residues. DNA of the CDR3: TGTGCCAGCTCACCACCCCCCAGGGGCGATGAGCAGTTCTTC. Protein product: CASSPPPRGDEQFF.

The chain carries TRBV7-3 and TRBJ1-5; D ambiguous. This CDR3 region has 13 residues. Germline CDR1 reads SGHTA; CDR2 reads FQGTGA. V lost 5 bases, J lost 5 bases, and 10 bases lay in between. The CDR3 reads CASSPNGDQPQHF. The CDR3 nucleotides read TGTGCCAGCAGCCCGAACGGGGATCAGCCCCAGCATTTT.

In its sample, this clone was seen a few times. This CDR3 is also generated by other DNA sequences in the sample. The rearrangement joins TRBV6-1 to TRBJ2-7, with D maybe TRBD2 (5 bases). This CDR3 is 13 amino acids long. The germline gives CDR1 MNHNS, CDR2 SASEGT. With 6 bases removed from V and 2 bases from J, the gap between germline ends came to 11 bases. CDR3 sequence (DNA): TGTGCCAGCAGCCGGACTGGACCCTACGAGCAGTACTTC. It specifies CASSRTGPYEQYF.

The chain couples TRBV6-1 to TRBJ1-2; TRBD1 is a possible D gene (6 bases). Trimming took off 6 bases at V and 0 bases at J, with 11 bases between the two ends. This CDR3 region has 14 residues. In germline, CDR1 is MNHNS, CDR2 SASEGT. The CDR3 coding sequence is TGTGCCAGCAGCTTACAGGGACCTAACTATGGCTACACCTTC. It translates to CASSLQGPNYGYTF.

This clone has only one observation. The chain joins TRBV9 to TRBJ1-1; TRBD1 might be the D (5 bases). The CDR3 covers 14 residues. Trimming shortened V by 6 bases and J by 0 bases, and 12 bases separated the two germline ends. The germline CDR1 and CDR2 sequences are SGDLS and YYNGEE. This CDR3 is CASNQGLMNTEAFF. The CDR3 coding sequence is TGTGCCAGCAACCAGGGCCTAATGAACACTGAAGCTTTCTTT.

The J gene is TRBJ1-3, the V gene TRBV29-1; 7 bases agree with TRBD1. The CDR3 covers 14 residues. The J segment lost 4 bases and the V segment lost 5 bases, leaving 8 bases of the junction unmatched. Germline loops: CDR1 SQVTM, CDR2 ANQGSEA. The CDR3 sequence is CSVHSTGSGNTIYF. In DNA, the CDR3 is TGCAGCGTTCATTCGACAGGGTCCGGAAACACCATATATTTT.

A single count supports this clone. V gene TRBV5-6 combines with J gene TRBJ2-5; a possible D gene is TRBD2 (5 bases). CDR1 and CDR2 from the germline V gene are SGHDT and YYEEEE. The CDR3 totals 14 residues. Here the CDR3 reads CAADGDSVSETQYF. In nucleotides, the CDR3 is TGTGCAGCCGACGGTGATAGCGTGAGCGAGACCCAGTACTTC.

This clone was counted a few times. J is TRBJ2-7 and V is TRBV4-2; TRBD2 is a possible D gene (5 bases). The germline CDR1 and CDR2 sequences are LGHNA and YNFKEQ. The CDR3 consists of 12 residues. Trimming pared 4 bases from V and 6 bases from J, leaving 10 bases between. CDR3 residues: CASSPTSPEQYF. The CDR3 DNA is TGTGCCAGCAGCCCTACTAGTCCCGAGCAGTACTTC.

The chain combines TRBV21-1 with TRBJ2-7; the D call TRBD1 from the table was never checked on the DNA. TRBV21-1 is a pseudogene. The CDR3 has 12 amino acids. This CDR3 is CASSPRTNEQYF. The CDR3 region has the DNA TGTGCCAGCAGCCCGAGGACAAACGAGCAGTACTTC.

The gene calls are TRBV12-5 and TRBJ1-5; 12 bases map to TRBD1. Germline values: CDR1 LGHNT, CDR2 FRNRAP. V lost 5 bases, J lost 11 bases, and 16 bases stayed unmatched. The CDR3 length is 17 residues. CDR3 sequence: CASGPGTGGSAGGTQHF. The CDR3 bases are TGTGCTAGTGGTCCAGGGACAGGGGGCTCGGCGGGAGGGACCCAGCATTTT. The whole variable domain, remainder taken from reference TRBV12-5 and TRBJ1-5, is DARVTQTPRHKVTEMGQEVTMRCQPILGHNTVFWYRQTMMQGLELLAYFRNRAPLDDSGMPKDRFSAEMPDATLATLKIQPSEPRDSAVYFCASGPGTGGSAGGTQHFGDGTRLSIL.

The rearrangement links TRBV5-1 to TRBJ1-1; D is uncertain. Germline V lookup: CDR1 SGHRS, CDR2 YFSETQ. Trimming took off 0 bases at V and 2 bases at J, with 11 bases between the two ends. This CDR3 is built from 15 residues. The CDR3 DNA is TGCGCCAGCAGCTTGGGGGAGACCATCAACACTGAAGCTTTCTTT. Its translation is CASSLGETINTEAFF. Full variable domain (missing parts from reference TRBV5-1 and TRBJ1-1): KAGVTQTPRYLIKTRGQQVTLSCSPISGHRSVSWYQQTPGQGLQFLFEYFSETQRNKGNFPGRFSGRQFSNSRSEMNVSTLELGDSALYLCASSLGETINTEAFFGQGTRLTVV.

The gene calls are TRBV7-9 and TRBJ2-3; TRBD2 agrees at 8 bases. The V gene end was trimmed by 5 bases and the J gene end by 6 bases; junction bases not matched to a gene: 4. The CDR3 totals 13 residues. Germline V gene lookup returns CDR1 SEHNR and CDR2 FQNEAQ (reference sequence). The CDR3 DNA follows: TGTGCCAGCAGCCCGGGGGGGAGGGATACGCAGTATTTT. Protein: CASSPGGRDTQYF.

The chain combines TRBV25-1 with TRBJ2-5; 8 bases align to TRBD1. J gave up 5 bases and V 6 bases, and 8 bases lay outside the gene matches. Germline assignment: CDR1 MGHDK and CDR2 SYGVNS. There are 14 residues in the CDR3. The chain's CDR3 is CASSDPGQGETQYF. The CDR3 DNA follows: TGTGCCAGCAGCGACCCCGGACAGGGCGAGACCCAGTACTTC.

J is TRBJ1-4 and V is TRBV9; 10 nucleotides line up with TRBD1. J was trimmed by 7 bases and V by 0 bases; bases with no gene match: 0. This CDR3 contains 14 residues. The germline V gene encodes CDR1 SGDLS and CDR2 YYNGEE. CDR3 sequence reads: CASSVGDRGEKLFF. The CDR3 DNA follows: TGTGCCAGCAGCGTAGGGGACAGGGGTGAAAAACTGTTTTTT. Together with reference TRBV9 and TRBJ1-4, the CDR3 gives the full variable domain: DSGVTQTPKHLITATGQRVTLRCSPRSGDLSVYWYQQSLDQGLQFLIQYYNGEERAKGNILERFSAQQFPDLHSELNLSSLELGDSALYFCASSVGDRGEKLFFGSGTQLSVL.

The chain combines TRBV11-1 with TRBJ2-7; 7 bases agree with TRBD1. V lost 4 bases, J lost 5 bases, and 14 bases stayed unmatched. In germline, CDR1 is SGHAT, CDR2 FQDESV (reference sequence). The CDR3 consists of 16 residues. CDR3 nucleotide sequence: TGTGCCAGCAGCTCCGGACAGGTCCTTTCACGGGACGAGCAGTACTTC. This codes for CASSSGQVLSRDEQYF.

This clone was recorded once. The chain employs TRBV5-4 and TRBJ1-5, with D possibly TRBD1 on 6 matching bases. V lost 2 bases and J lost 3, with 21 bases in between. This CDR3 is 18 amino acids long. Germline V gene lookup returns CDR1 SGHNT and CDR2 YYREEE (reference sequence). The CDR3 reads CASSFPGVVWVPNQPQHF. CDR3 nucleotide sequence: TGTGCCAGCAGCTTTCCAGGGGTCGTTTGGGTTCCCAATCAGCCCCAGCATTTT.

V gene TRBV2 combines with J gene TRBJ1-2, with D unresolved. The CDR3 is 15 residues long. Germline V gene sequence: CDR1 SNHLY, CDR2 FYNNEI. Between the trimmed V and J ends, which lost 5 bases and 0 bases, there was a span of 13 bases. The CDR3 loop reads CASSPLEPSNYGYTF. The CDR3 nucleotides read TGTGCCAGCAGTCCCCTGGAGCCATCTAACTATGGCTACACCTTC.

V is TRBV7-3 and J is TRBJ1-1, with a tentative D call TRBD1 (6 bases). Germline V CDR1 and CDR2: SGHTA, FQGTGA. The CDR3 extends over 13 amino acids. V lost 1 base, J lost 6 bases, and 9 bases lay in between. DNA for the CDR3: TGTGCCAGCAGCTTAAGCAGGGGCGCTGAAGCTTTCTTT. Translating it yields CASSLSRGAEAFF. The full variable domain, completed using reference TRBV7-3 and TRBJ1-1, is GAGVSQTPSNKVTEKGKYVELRCDPISGHTALYWYRQSLGQGPEFLIYFQGTGAADDSGLPNDRFFAVRPEGSVSTLKIQRTERGDSAVYLCASSLSRGAEAFFGQGTRLTVV.

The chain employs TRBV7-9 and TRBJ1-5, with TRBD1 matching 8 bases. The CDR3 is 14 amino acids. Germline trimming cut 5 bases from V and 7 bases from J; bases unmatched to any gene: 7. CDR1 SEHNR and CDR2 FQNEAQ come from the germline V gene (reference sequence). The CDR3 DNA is TGTGCCAGCAGCGCACCAGACAGGGGCCAGCCCCAGCATTTT. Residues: CASSAPDRGQPQHF.